Shown below are 21 T cell receptor beta chains from a single sample sequenced in a study of blood T cell repertoires in COVID-19. Sequencing used immunoSEQ multiplex PCR; TCRdb keeps in-frame clones, though not all of them. The sample contains 300,000 or so clones, around 86% of which appear only once. The sample was peripheral blood. These TCRs come from a woman between 35 and 50 years old who had recovered from COVID-19.

The chain recombines TRBV11-2 with TRBJ2-7; 9 bases line up with TRBD1. The trim removed 1 base at V and 5 bases at J, leaving 6 bases unmatched. The CDR3 spans 15 residues. Looked up from germline, CDR1 is SGHAT and CDR2 is FQNNGV. The CDR3 nucleotides are TGTGCCAGCAGCTTAGGGGGGAGGGACAGGGACGAGCAGTACTTC. It translates to CASSLGGRDRDEQYF.

This chain links TRBV6-2 or TRBV6-3 with TRBJ1-2, with D unresolved. The V gene lost 0 bases and the J gene lost 2 bases, with 19 bases spanning the gap. Germline CDR1 MNHEY, CDR2 SVGEGT. The CDR3 loop spans 18 amino acids. This CDR3 is CASSYSGQMLLGNYGYTF. CDR3 DNA sequence: TGTGCCAGCAGTTACTCGGGCCAGATGCTACTCGGAAACTATGGCTACACCTTC.

The rearrangement uses TRBV6-5 and TRBJ2-7; weak D call: TRBD1 (6 bases). Trimming pared 6 bases from V and 3 bases from J, leaving 9 bases between. Germline V CDR1 and CDR2: MNHEY, SVGAGI. The CDR3 loop spans 12 amino acids. Here the CDR3 DNA reads TGTGCCAGCAGCTTCAGGGGCTACGAGCAGTACTTC. This gives the protein CASSFRGYEQYF.

This clone was seen only once. This chain uses TRBV19 with TRBJ1-6, with 7 bases lining up with TRBD1. The junction had 15 bases not matched to a gene; V was cut back by 3 bases and J by 4 bases. Germline V gene sequence: CDR1 LNHDA, CDR2 SQIVND (reference sequence). The CDR3 sequence is 19 residues long. This chain's CDR3 is CASSISVGGRGIYNSPLHF. Here the CDR3 DNA reads TGTGCCAGTAGTATTTCAGTAGGTGGCAGGGGGATTTATAATTCACCCCTCCACTTT.

The gene calls are TRBV7-9 and TRBJ1-2; D is ambiguous. V was trimmed by 3 bases and J by 1 base, leaving 6 bases between them. Per germline, CDR1 SEHNR and CDR2 FQNEAQ (reference sequence). This CDR3 has 13 amino acids. This chain's CDR3 is CASSFASNYGYTF. As DNA, the CDR3 is TGTGCCAGCAGCTTCGCCAGTAACTATGGCTACACCTTC. Filled out from reference TRBV7-9 and TRBJ1-2, the complete variable domain reads DTGVSQNPRHKITKRGQNVTFRCDPISEHNRLYWYRQTLGQGPEFLTYFQNEAQLEKSRLLSDRFSAERPKGSFSTLEIQRTEQGDSAMYLCASSFASNYGYTFGSGTRLTVV.

This clone appeared a single time. V usage is TRBV6-1 and J usage is TRBJ1-2; D call uncertain. Trimming shortened V by 1 base and J by 8 bases, and 8 bases separated the two germline ends. From germline, CDR1 is MNHNS and CDR2 SASEGT. The CDR3 consists of 12 residues. CDR3 in DNA: TGTGCCAGCAGTGAAGTAGCGCGGGGCTACACCTTC. Translating it yields CASSEVARGYTF.

This clone was counted a few times. The V gene is TRBV6-5, the J gene TRBJ1-2; D is perhaps TRBD1 (5 bases). The V end was cut by 6 bases, the J end by 6 bases, with 20 bases between. Germline loops: CDR1 MNHEY, CDR2 SVGAGI. The CDR3 sequence is 15 residues long. Here the CDR3 DNA reads TGTGCCAGCAGAAGCGACGTCAGGGCAGGGCATGGCTACACCTTC. Its translation is CASRSDVRAGHGYTF.

The V and J genes are TRBV5-4 and TRBJ1-1; D call uncertain. The V gene's germline CDR1 is SGHNT and CDR2 YYREEE (reference sequence). This CDR3 comprises 15 residues. The ends were cut back, 4 bases at V and 0 bases at J, with 13 bases in the middle. CDR3 loop: CASSAGFYMNTEAFF. The CDR3 DNA is TGTGCCAGCAGCGCCGGGTTCTACATGAACACTGAAGCTTTCTTT.

This chain joins TRBV9 and TRBJ2-7; 9 bases are a match to TRBD2. Germline V gene data show CDR1 as SGDLS and CDR2 as YYNGEE. The CDR3 consists of 15 residues. J gave up 2 bases and V 2 bases, and 5 bases lay outside the gene matches. The CDR3 sequence: CASSVGLAQTYEQYF. The DNA for the CDR3 is TGTGCCAGCAGCGTGGGACTAGCCCAGACCTACGAGCAGTACTTC.

This clone was seen just once. The chain uses TRBV25-1 and TRBJ2-5; 11 nucleotides match TRBD1. Germline CDR1 and CDR2: MGHDK and SYGVNS. V trimming: 3 bases; J trimming: 7 bases; junction bases outside the gene matches: 4. The CDR3 has 14 residues. CDR3 residues: CASSDPGTGGTQYF. The DNA for the CDR3 is TGTGCCAGCAGTGATCCCGGGACAGGGGGGACCCAGTACTTC. Full variable domain (outside the CDR3, taken from reference TRBV25-1 and TRBJ2-5): EADIYQTPRYLVIGTGKKITLECSQTMGHDKMYWYQQDPGMELHLIHYSYGVNSTEKGDLSSESTVSRIRTEHFPLTLESARPSHTSQYLCASSDPGTGGTQYFGPGTRLLVL.

This clone appeared a few times. This sequence joins TRBV6-5 and TRBJ2-7, with a tentative D call TRBD2 (6 bases). The germline CDR1 and CDR2 sequences are MNHEY and SVGAGI. The length of the CDR3 is 14 residues. Trimming removed 6 bases from V and 3 bases from J, with 15 bases in between. CDR3 protein: CASRRRGPNYEQYF. For the CDR3, the DNA is TGTGCCAGCAGACGGAGGGGACCGAACTACGAGCAGTACTTC.

This chain links TRBV9 with TRBJ1-6; perhaps TRBD1 as D (5 bases). Trimming cost V 2 bases and J 3 bases, with 9 bases left between them. This CDR3 spans 15 amino acids. The germline CDR1 and CDR2 sequences are SGDLS and YYNGEE. As DNA, the CDR3 is TGTGCCAGCAGCGTCGACAGCTTCTATAATTCACCCCTCCACTTT. Protein sequence: CASSVDSFYNSPLHF.

This clone was observed at least ten times. The junction departs from germline at one end; a sequencing error may be responsible. V gene TRBV3-1 (or the pseudogene TRBV3-2) combines with J gene TRBJ1-3, with D uncertain. Germline-derived CDR1 and CDR2 are LGHDT and YNNKEL (reference sequence). The CDR3 runs to 13 residues. The CDR3 loop reads CASSQGAGYMADF. In nucleotides, the CDR3 is TGTGCCAGCAGCCAAGGCGCGGGGTACATGGCGGACTTT.

V and J are TRBV27 and TRBJ1-2; unclear D gene. CDR1 is MNHEY and CDR2 is SMNVEV in the germline V gene (reference sequence). The V and J ends lost 5 bases and 4 bases respectively, with 14 bases between them. CDR3 length: 14 amino acids. The DNA of the CDR3 is TGTGCCAGCAGTCCCTTCCTGGGGAGCTATGGCTACACCTTC. Translating it yields CASSPFLGSYGYTF.

V gene TRBV7-9 combines with J gene TRBJ1-2, with 10 bases fitting TRBD1. In germline, CDR1 is SEHNR, CDR2 FQNEAQ (reference sequence). V trimming: 7 bases; J trimming: 3 bases; junction bases outside the gene matches: 5. This CDR3 has 14 amino acids. In nucleotides, the CDR3 is TGTGCCAGCACCCGACAGGGGGCCGACTATGGCTACACCTTC. Its translation: CASTRQGADYGYTF.

The chain has TRBV18 and TRBJ2-3; no firm D call. Germline CDR1 and CDR2: KGHSH and LQKENI. V lost 6 bases and J 2 bases, leaving 6 bases between the germline ends. The CDR3 runs to 12 residues. CDR3 nucleotides: TGTGCCAGCTCCCTCTACACAGATACGCAGTATTTT. Translating gives CASSLYTDTQYF. Looking up the rest from reference TRBV18 and TRBJ2-3 gives the full variable domain: NAGVMQNPRHLVRRRGQEARLRCSPMKGHSHVYWYRQLPEEGLKFMVYLQKENIIDESGMPKERFSAEFPKEGPSILRIQQVVRGDSAAYFCASSLYTDTQYFGPGTRLTVL.

This clone appeared a few times. Different DNA sequences within this sample yield the same CDR3. This sequence joins TRBV19 and TRBJ2-7, with 8 bases that match TRBD1. There are 13 residues in the CDR3. V lost 9 bases, J lost 1 base, and 5 bases stayed unmatched. Germline CDR1 reads LNHDA; CDR2 reads SQIVND (reference sequence). Here the CDR3 DNA reads TGTGCCAGCATGGACAGGGCTTCCTACGAGCAGTACTTC. It encodes CASMDRASYEQYF. The complete variable domain, with remaining parts taken from reference TRBV19 and TRBJ2-7, reads DGGITQSPKYLFRKEGQNVTLSCEQNLNHDAMYWYRQDPGQGLRLIYYSQIVNDFQKGDIAEGYSVSREKKESFPLTVTSAQKNPTAFYLCASMDRASYEQYFGPGTRLTVT.

The chain has TRBV2 and TRBJ2-5, with D perhaps TRBD2 (5 bases). The CDR3 runs to 14 residues. CDR1 is SNHLY, CDR2 FYNNEI, per germline. Trimming left V 6 bases short and J 0 bases short, with 11 bases between. Written as DNA, the CDR3 is TGTGCCAGCAGGCTAGACTACCACCAAGAGACCCAGTACTTC. Translating it yields CASRLDYHQETQYF.

This clone was counted once. The rearrangement uses TRBV5-1 and TRBJ2-3, with a tentative D call TRBD2 (7 bases). Germline V gives CDR1 SGHRS, CDR2 YFSETQ. The CDR3 runs to 14 residues. V shed 7 bases and J shed 3 bases, with 15 bases lying between them. CDR3 in DNA: TGCGCCAGCGGCGCGGGGGCCTGGACAGATACGCAGTATTTT. Its protein is CASGAGAWTDTQYF.

This chain uses TRBV5-1 with TRBJ2-3; maybe TRBD2 (7 bases). Trimming removed 0 bases from V and 4 bases from J, with 15 bases in between. Germline values: CDR1 SGHRS, CDR2 YFSETQ. This CDR3 has 16 residues. In nucleotides, the CDR3 is TGCGCCAGCAGCTTGGGAGTGCGGGGGCCCGCAGATACGCAGTATTTT. Its protein product is CASSLGVRGPADTQYF.

J is TRBJ2-7 and V is TRBV3-1 (or the pseudogene TRBV3-2); TRBD1 is a possible D gene (5 bases). This CDR3 contains 13 residues. CDR1 is LGHDT and CDR2 is YNNKEL in the germline V gene (reference sequence). Trimming shortened V by 4 bases and J by 3 bases, and 10 bases separated the two germline ends. This chain's CDR3 is CASSRGGYYEQYF. The CDR3 coding sequence is TGTGCCAGCAGCCGGGGCGGCTACTACGAGCAGTACTTC.